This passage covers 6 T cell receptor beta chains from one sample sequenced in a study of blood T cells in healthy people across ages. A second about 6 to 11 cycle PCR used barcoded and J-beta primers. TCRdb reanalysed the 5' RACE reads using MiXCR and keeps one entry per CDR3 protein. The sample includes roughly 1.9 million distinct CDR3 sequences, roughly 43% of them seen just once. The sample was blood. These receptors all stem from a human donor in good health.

CDR3 residues: CASSVGGAAYLQETQYF. The CDR3 bases are TGTGCCAGCAGCGTAGGAGGGGCCGCTTACCTCCAAGAGACCCAGTACTTC. The chain has TRBV9 and TRBJ2-5; D may match TRBD1 or TRBD2 (5 bases each). V lost 0 bases, J lost 1 base, and 16 bases lay in between. The CDR3 contains 17 residues. Germline-derived CDR1 and CDR2 are SGDLS and YYNGEE.

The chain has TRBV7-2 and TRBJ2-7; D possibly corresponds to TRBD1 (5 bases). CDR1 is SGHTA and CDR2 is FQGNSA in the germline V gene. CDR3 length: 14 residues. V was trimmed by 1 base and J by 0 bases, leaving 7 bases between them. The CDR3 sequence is CASSLEQDSYEQYF. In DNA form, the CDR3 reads TGTGCCAGCAGCTTAGAACAGGACTCCTACGAGCAGTACTTC.

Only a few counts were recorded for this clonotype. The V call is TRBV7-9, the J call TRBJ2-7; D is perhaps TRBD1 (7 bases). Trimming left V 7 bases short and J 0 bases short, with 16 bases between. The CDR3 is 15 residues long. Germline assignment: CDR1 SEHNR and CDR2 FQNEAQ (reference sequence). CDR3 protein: CASTQGGESSYEQYF. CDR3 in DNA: TGTGCCAGCACTCAGGGGGGAGAGAGCTCCTACGAGCAGTACTTC. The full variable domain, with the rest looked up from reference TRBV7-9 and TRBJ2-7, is DTGVSQNPRHKITKRGQNVTFRCDPISEHNRLYWYRQTLGQGPEFLTYFQNEAQLEKSRLLSDRFSAERPKGSFSTLEIQRTEQGDSAMYLCASTQGGESSYEQYFGPGTRLTVT.

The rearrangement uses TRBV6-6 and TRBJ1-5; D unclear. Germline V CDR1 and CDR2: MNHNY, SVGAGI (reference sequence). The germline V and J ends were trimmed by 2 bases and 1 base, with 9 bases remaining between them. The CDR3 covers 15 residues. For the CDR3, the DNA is TGTGCCAGCAGTTACGCGGAGCGGAGCAATCAGCCCCAGCATTTT. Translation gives CASSYAERSNQPQHF.

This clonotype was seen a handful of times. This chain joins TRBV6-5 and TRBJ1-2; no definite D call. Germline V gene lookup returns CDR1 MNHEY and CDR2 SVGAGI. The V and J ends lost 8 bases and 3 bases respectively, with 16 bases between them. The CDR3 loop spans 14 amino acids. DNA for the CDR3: TGTGCCAGCCGACCTATCCTCCCGTACTATGGCTACACCTTC. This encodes CASRPILPYYGYTF.

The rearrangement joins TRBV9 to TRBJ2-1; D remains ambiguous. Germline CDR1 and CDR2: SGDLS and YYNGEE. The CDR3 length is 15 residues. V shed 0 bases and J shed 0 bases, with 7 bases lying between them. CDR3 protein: CASSVGPYSYNEQFF. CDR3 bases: TGTGCCAGCAGCGTAGGGCCTTACTCCTACAATGAGCAGTTCTTC.